This TCR beta chain is from a study of shared clonotypes between healthy human individuals. At the level of the study: Donors consisted of two women and three men between 18 and 49.

After removal of 3 bases from V and 11 bases from J, the junction contained 11 bases not matched to a gene. The CDR3 totals 14 residues. The germline V gene encodes CDR1 SGHTA and CDR2 FQGNSA. Authors' methods: Filtering differed since immunoSEQ provided only junctions, with no quality scores. TCRdb keeps only in-frame clones here, not all; method: immunoSEQ multiplex PCR. V and J calls and clone size are as listed in that table; D and trimming were resolved from the DNA. The sample comprises around 2.5 million clones, approximately 94% of which are singletons, and around 0.4% rests with the top ten.

The clonotype was recovered from a young man in good health. Some clones in this sample may be carry-over from other donors' samples. This rearrangement joins TRBV7-2 to TRBJ2-5; 8 bases map to TRBD1. The specimen sequenced was naive CD4+ T cells from PBMCs. The subset denotes: CD45RA+ positively selected. The CDR3 DNA is TGTGCCAGCAGCTTGGAAGGACAGGGTCCTCGGCAGTACTTC. Amino acid sequence: CASSLEGQGPRQYF. Full variable domain (rest looked up from reference TRBV7-2 and TRBJ2-5): GAGVSQSPSNKVTEKGKDVELRCDPISGHTALYWYRQSLGQGLEFLIYFQGNSAPDKSGLPSDRFSAERTGGSVSTLTIQRTQQEDSAVYLCASSLEGQGPRQYFGPGTRLLVL.